Many counts were recorded for the clone carrying this TCR beta chain. The antigen remains unidentified. These data originate in a study of molecular identifiers for immune sequencing clone quantification. Study conclusions and caveats: Jurkat TCR RNA spiked in from one cell (amid 800,000 to 1,000,000 naive cells) was reportedly detectable.

V gave up 7 bases and J gave up 6 bases, with 18 bases separating them. The CDR3 is 14 residues long. The germline CDR1 and CDR2 sequences are SGHRS and YFSETQ. TCRdb ran MiXCR on the PCR reads and lists one entry per CDR3 protein. The data show some 590,000 distinct CDR3 sequences, less than 30% seen once. The sequence derives from a human donor in good health. Some libraries in this study had Jurkat cell RNA spiked in. The V gene is TRBV5-1, the J gene TRBJ2-3; D assignment may be TRBD1 or TRBD2 (6 bases each). The sequencing sample was made of naive CD8+ T cells from blood, with Jurkat cell RNA spiked in. Subset of the sample: FACS-sorted CD8+CD4-CCR7+CD45RA+ naive T cells. The CDR3 DNA is TGCGCCAGCGCCCCCTGGGGGGCTGGTGATACGCAGTATTTT. This sequence encodes CASAPWGAGDTQYF. Full variable domain (outside the CDR3, taken from reference TRBV5-1 and TRBJ2-3): KAGVTQTPRYLIKTRGQQVTLSCSPISGHRSVSWYQQTPGQGLQFLFEYFSETQRNKGNFPGRFSGRQFSNSRSEMNVSTLELGDSALYLCASAPWGAGDTQYFGPGTRLTVL.